This is a list of T cell receptor beta chains from one sample in a study of OX40 agonist ivuxolimab in advanced cancers. Some clones are missing from TCRdb's copy, which holds only in-frame ones; the method was immunoSEQ multiplex PCR. This sample carries tens of thousands of clones, around 90% of them seen once, and the ten largest clones take roughly 11%. The source material was CD4+ or CD8+ T cells sorted from blood, sampled in a trial of the OX40 agonist ivuxolimab. The receptors were sampled from an adult with an advanced solid tumor such as melanoma, head and neck, liver or kidney cancer. Both conserved end residues are part of each CDR3. D genes are given only for firm matches. The size entry is marked missing in some rows and otherwise reads once, few, many or a size class.

TRBV27	TRBJ1-2	.	.	TGTGCCAGCGGAAAACGGGAGTATGGCTACACCTTC	CASGKREYGYTF
TRBV27	TRBJ2-7	.	TRBD1	TGTGCCAGCAGTTCACCCCGGGACAGGGTCGAGCAGTACTTC	CASSSPRDRVEQYF
TRBV27	TRBJ1-1	.	.	TGTGCCAGCAGTTTGGCGGGGGGTAACACTGAAGCTTTCTTT	CASSLAGGNTEAFF
TRBV6-1	TRBJ2-7	once	TRBD1	TGTGCCAGCAGTGAAGGGTTGGCAGGGGGTTACGAGCAGTACTTC	CASSEGLAGGYEQYF
TRBV15	TRBJ2-2	.	.	TGTGCCACCAGCAAAAACCCCGGGGAGCTGTTTTTT	CATSKNPGELFF
TRBV9	TRBJ2-5	.	TRBD2	TGTGCCAGCAGCTCCCGGGGGGAAGGGGAGACCCAGTACTTC	CASSSRGEGETQYF
TRBV7-3	TRBJ2-5	.	.	TGTGCCAGCGGACAGACGGGTAGCGAACAAGAGACCCAGTACTTC	CASGQTGSEQETQYF
TRBV5-1	TRBJ1-5	.	.	TGCGCCAGCCGGGCTCATAGCAATCAGCCCCAGCATTTT	CASRAHSNQPQHF
TRBV9	TRBJ2-2	.	.	TGTGCCAGCAGCGTAGCCCTAGTTAGTTACAGGGCCGTGCTGACCGGGGAGCTGTTTTTT	CASSVALVSYRAVLTGELFF
TRBV11-1	TRBJ2-7	few	.	TGTGCCAGCAAGGCGTGGGCTAGCTACGAGCAGTACTTC	CASKAWASYEQYF
TRBV5-1	TRBJ2-7	.	TRBD1	TGCGCCAGCAGCAGGACAGGGGCCGAGCAGTACTTC	CASSRTGAEQYF
TRBV5-4	TRBJ2-1	.	.	TGTGCCAGCAGCTTCCCTGACGTCGTAGATGAGCAGTTCTTC	CASSFPDVVDEQFF
TRBV29-1	TRBJ1-2	few	.	TGCAGCGTTGTCGAGTATACTAACTATGGCTACACCTTC	CSVVEYTNYGYTF
TRBV6-1	TRBJ2-1	.	.	TGTGCCAGCAGTGGGACGACTAGTATAGATCTTCTGGGGGAGCAGTTCTTC	CASSGTTSIDLLGEQFF
TRBV7-6	TRBJ2-1	.	.	TGTGCCAGCAGCTTTTTGGGAGCGGTTGAGCAGTTCTTC	CASSFLGAVEQFF
TRBV4-2	TRBJ2-3	.	TRBD2	TGTGCCAGCAGCCAAGAGACTAGCGGGAGTCCAGATACGCAGTATTTT	CASSQETSGSPDTQYF
TRBV27	TRBJ2-7	.	.	TGTGCCAGCAGTTTAGTAGGATCCTACGAGCAGTACTTC	CASSLVGSYEQYF
TRBV28	TRBJ2-7	.	TRBD1	TGTGCCAGCATGGGGGGACAGGCCTACGAGCAGTACTTC	CASMGGQAYEQYF
TRBV10-3	TRBJ2-7	.	.	TGTGCCATCACCGGAGGAGGGGCAGAAAACTACGAGCAGTACTTC	CAITGGGAENYEQYF
TRBV29-1	TRBJ2-1	.	.	TGCAGCGTGGGCATCCGGGACGTTTACTACAATGAGCAGTTCTTC	CSVGIRDVYYNEQFF
TRBV15	TRBJ2-5	.	TRBD1	TGTGCCACCAGCAGACAGGGGGCAGGGGAGACCCAGTACTTC	CATSRQGAGETQYF
TRBV7-3	TRBJ1-1	.	TRBD1	TGTGCCAGCAGCTTATCGGGGGACAGCACTGAAGCTTTCTTT	CASSLSGDSTEAFF
TRBV7-7	TRBJ1-1	.	.	TGTGCCAGCACCCCGACGGCCCGTCCGGGACACCCTATGAACACTGAAGCTTTCTTT	CASTPTARPGHPMNTEAFF
TRBV28	TRBJ2-1	.	.	TGTGCCAGCAGTCGGGACTCAAGGATCCCCCACTACAATGAGCAGTTCTTC	CASSRDSRIPHYNEQFF
TRBV29-1	TRBJ2-7	.	.	TGCAGCGGTCGCGCGGCTAGCTCCTACGAGCAGTACTTC	CSGRAASSYEQYF
TRBV27	TRBJ2-7	.	TRBD1	TGTGCCAGCAGTCCTATGCCCCACGGGGACAGAGACGAGCAGTACTTC	CASSPMPHGDRDEQYF
TRBV30	TRBJ2-5	.	.	TGTGCCTGGGCCTCCTTAGAGACCCAGTACTTC	CAWASLETQYF
TRBV19	TRBJ1-1	.	.	TGTGCCAGTAGTATCTTTCCGCCACGGTTACCGAACACTGAAGCTTTCTTT	CASSIFPPRLPNTEAFF
TRBV15	TRBJ2-3	few	.	TGTGCCACCAGCAGAGATCGGCTCGCAGGTAGCAGCACAGATACGCAGTATTTT	CATSRDRLAGSSTDTQYF
TRBV27	TRBJ2-7	once	.	TGTGCCAGCAGTTTAGGAGGGAGTACCTCCTACGAGCAGTACTTC	CASSLGGSTSYEQYF
TRBV27	TRBJ2-5	.	TRBD2	TGTGCCAGCAGTTTAGGCGGGGGGATAGAGACCCAGTACTTC	CASSLGGGIETQYF
TRBV27	TRBJ2-3	once	TRBD2	TGTGCCAGCAGTCAGGGCCTCGGGCGGGAGGGATCAGATACGCAGTATTTT	CASSQGLGREGSDTQYF